One sample yielded the 8 T cell receptor beta chains listed below, sequenced in a study of T cells after yellow fever vaccination. TCRdb fed the 5' RACE reads into MiXCR, producing one record per CDR3 protein. The sample lists 150,000 to 200,000 distinct CDR3 sequences, roughly 6.2% occurring once. The sample here was CD4+ T cells sorted from PBMCs, taken on the day of the first yellow fever vaccination. The origin of the receptors is a man younger than 30 who received the YFV17D yellow fever vaccine.

J is TRBJ2-1 and V is TRBV5-6; TRBD2 matches at 11 bases. CDR3 length equals 17 residues. J was trimmed by 4 bases and V by 3 bases; bases with no gene match: 9. Germline V gives CDR1 SGHDT, CDR2 YYEEEE. The CDR3 DNA follows: TGTGCCAGCAGCTCGACTAGCGGGGAGTTTACATACAATGAGCAGTTCTTC. It is translated as CASSSTSGEFTYNEQFF.

The chain joins TRBV7-9 to TRBJ2-1, with D possibly matching TRBD1 (5 bases). The V end was cut by 6 bases, the J end by 9 bases, with 21 bases between. The CDR3 contains 15 residues. CDR1 SEHNR and CDR2 FQNEAQ come from the germline V gene (reference sequence). The chain's CDR3 is CASSSRAVGRGEQFF. The CDR3 DNA reads TGTGCCAGCAGTTCCCGGGCCGTGGGGCGCGGTGAGCAGTTCTTC.

This clonotype was seen more than once but under ten times. The chain is built from TRBV27 and TRBJ2-1, with 7 bases lining up with TRBD1. After removal of 6 bases from V and 9 bases from J, the junction contained 11 bases not matched to a gene. The CDR3 extends over 14 amino acids. Germline values: CDR1 MNHEY, CDR2 SMNVEV (reference sequence). This CDR3 is CASRPRQGSAEQFF. The CDR3 nucleotides are TGTGCCAGCAGACCTCGACAGGGTAGTGCTGAGCAGTTCTTC.

This clonotype has only a few counts. The rearrangement uses TRBV5-6 and TRBJ2-2; 7 positions agree with TRBD1. With V trimmed by 4 bases and J by 5 bases, 8 bases remained unmatched. Germline V lookup: CDR1 SGHDT, CDR2 YYEEEE. The CDR3 is 15 residues long. Here the CDR3 reads CASSQWDRHTGELFF. The CDR3, as DNA: TGTGCCAGCAGCCAATGGGACAGACATACCGGGGAGCTGTTTTTT.

The chain couples TRBV6-5 to TRBJ2-7, with 8 positions matching TRBD2. CDR1 and CDR2 (germline): MNHEY, SVGAGI. V was clipped by 4 bases and J by 0 bases; unmatched bases: 5. The CDR3 has 15 residues. This CDR3 is CASSSKRGSSYEQYF. CDR3 sequence (DNA): TGTGCCAGCAGTTCTAAGCGGGGGAGCTCCTACGAGCAGTACTTC.

The sample holds a few counts of this clonotype. The chain couples TRBV7-3 to TRBJ2-1, with 9 bases matching TRBD1. Germline CDR1 SGHTA, CDR2 FQGTGA. The CDR3 totals 15 residues. V was clipped by 5 bases and J by 3 bases; unmatched bases: 5. The CDR3 coding sequence is TGTGCCAGCAGCGAACGGACAGGGGTCTACAATGAGCAGTTCTTC. Translated, it gives CASSERTGVYNEQFF.

This clonotype came up many times. V usage is TRBV20-1 and J usage is TRBJ2-2; D is ambiguous. In germline, CDR1 is DFQATT, CDR2 SNEGSKA (reference sequence). V shed 1 base and J shed 4 bases, with 10 bases lying between them. CDR3 length equals 14 residues. The CDR3 region is CSARGRSGTGELFF. CDR3 DNA: TGCAGTGCTAGAGGACGGTCGGGCACCGGGGAGCTGTTTTTT.

This clonotype was seen many times. The chain has TRBV4-2 and TRBJ1-6; maybe TRBD1 (6 bases). Germline CDR1 reads LGHNA; CDR2 reads YNFKEQ. This CDR3 is built from 17 residues. Trimming took 0 bases from V and 9 from J, leaving 18 bases between them. Here the CDR3 reads CASSQEARGRGGSPLHF. The CDR3 nucleotides read TGTGCCAGCAGCCAAGAGGCGCGTGGGCGAGGGGGTTCACCCCTCCACTTT.